This T cell receptor beta chain was observed in a study of beta chain features in type 1 diabetes. Overall study results and limits: Type 1 diabetes patients had fewer VDJ junction insertions and more deletions.

The V gene lost 2 bases and the J gene lost 2 bases, with 12 bases spanning the gap. Per germline, CDR1 SGHTA and CDR2 FQGNSA. The CDR3 has 15 amino acids. Sequencing targeted expressed TCRB transcripts, as all isolated RNA had been reverse transcribed. Sequencing was performed with immunoSEQ multiplex PCR; in TCRdb, only in-frame clones are kept and a portion is missing. The data hold just over 600,000 clones, with about a sixth observed a single time. This clone was counted only a few times. Its antigen is currently unknown. The sample taken for sequencing was naive CD4+ T cells from blood. The clonotype comes from a man younger than 35 in good health. The chain is built from TRBV7-2 and TRBJ1-2, with a tentative D call TRBD1 (5 bases). CDR3 sequence reads: CASSLQRGTNYGYTF. The CDR3 DNA reads as TGTGCCAGCAGCTTACAAAGGGGAACCAACTATGGCTACACCTTC.